The following is a T cell receptor (beta chain) sequence with its context. 60 Vbeta and 13 Jbeta primers were used in PCR. Clones were sequenced by immunoSEQ multiplex PCR, and TCRdb holds only the in-frame ones, with some missing. The sample has more than 100,000 clones, 83% seen once. These data come from a study of cytomegalovirus exposure and HLA in healthy donors. The TCR was taken from a man aged 40-55 years in good health and CMV-seronegative. The sequenced sample was PBMCs.

The CDR3 region is CASSQDTGPRYTYNEQFF. The CDR3, as DNA: TGCGCCAGCAGCCAAGATACAGGGCCCCGGTACACCTACAATGAGCAGTTCTTC. The chain combines TRBV4-3 with TRBJ2-1, with a possible D match to TRBD1 (6 bases). Germline V gene data show CDR1 as LGHNA and CDR2 as YSLEER. The V end was cut by 0 bases, the J end by 2 bases, with 17 bases between. This CDR3 contains 18 residues.